The 27 T cell receptor beta chains listed next were all sequenced from one sample in a study of T cells after yellow fever vaccination. A single record per CDR3 protein comes from TCRdb applying MiXCR to the 5' RACE reads. The sample has 250,000 to 400,000 distinct CDR3 sequences; roughly 4.3% are singletons. This specimen consisted of PBMCs, obtained 5 days after the yellow fever booster vaccination. The receptors here all came from a man aged 18 to 29 who received the YFV17D yellow fever vaccine.

Many counts were recorded for this clonotype. This sequence joins TRBV7-3 and TRBJ2-1; no definite D call. Trimming removed 3 bases at V and 7 bases at J, with 7 bases between. Germline CDR1 SGHTA, CDR2 FQGTGA. The CDR3 spans 12 residues. CDR3: CASSLSRNEQFF. In DNA, the CDR3 is TGTGCCAGCAGCTTGAGCCGGAATGAGCAGTTCTTC.

This clonotype was recorded a few times. The V call is TRBV3-1, the J call TRBJ2-7; D is uncertain. Trimming removed 1 base at V and 2 bases at J, with 9 bases between. From germline, CDR1 is LGHDT and CDR2 YNNKEL (reference sequence). There are 14 residues in the CDR3. CDR3 sequence (DNA): TGTGCCAGCAGCCAAGGTCTCATACCCTACGAGCAGTACGTC. Translating it yields CASSQGLIPYEQYV.

This clonotype was observed at least ten times. This chain links TRBV29-1 with TRBJ2-3; tentatively, D is TRBD2 (5 bases). Germline values: CDR1 SQVTM, CDR2 ANQGSEA. The V gene lost 6 bases and the J gene lost 4 bases, with 14 bases spanning the gap. There are 13 residues in the CDR3. The CDR3 sequence is CSVGTGRADTQYF. The CDR3 DNA is TGCAGCGTGGGAACGGGAAGGGCAGATACGCAGTATTTT.

This clonotype turned up a few times. The V gene is TRBV3-1, the J gene TRBJ1-3, with 11 bases identical to TRBD1. CDR3 length: 16 residues. CDR1 and CDR2 from the germline V gene are LGHDT and YNNKEL (reference sequence). The trim removed 4 bases at V and 4 bases at J, leaving 6 bases unmatched. CDR3 nucleotide sequence: TGTGCCAGCAGCCTACGCGGACAGGGGGCGGGAAACACCATATATTTT. The encoded protein is CASSLRGQGAGNTIYF.

The rearrangement joins TRBV9 to TRBJ2-3; 9 bases match TRBD2. The V and J ends lost 4 bases and 6 bases, in that order; junction bases with no gene match: 12. CDR3 length: 16 residues. The germline gives CDR1 SGDLS, CDR2 YYNGEE. CDR3 region: CASSFHSGGPGDTQYF. DNA of the CDR3: TGTGCCAGCAGCTTCCATAGCGGGGGCCCGGGGGATACGCAGTATTTT. The full variable domain, in which reference TRBV9 and TRBJ2-3 provide the parts outside the CDR3, is DSGVTQTPKHLITATGQRVTLRCSPRSGDLSVYWYQQSLDQGLQFLIQYYNGEERAKGNILERFSAQQFPDLHSELNLSSLELGDSALYFCASSFHSGGPGDTQYFGPGTRLTVL.

This clonotype was detected only a few times. The rearrangement joins TRBV20-1 to TRBJ2-3; tentative D call: TRBD2 (5 bases). CDR1 and CDR2 from the germline V gene are DFQATT and SNEGSKA (reference sequence). The germline V and J ends were trimmed by 3 bases and 6 bases, with 13 bases remaining between them. The CDR3 is made up of 13 amino acids. CDR3 residues: CSASGLPKDTQYF. CDR3 nucleotides: TGCAGTGCTAGTGGACTGCCTAAGGATACGCAGTATTTT.

This sequence joins TRBV7-2 and TRBJ1-5, with 7 bases that match TRBD1. J lost 5 bases, V lost 5 bases, and 12 bases had no gene match. The CDR3 consists of 16 residues. The germline gives CDR1 SGHTA, CDR2 FQGNSA. The CDR3 coding sequence is TGTGCCAGCAGCCCCGGACAAGACAGGGTGGATCAGCCCCAGCATTTT. Protein sequence: CASSPGQDRVDQPQHF.

The CDR3 DNA is TGTGCCACCAGCAGGTATACAGGGTCTGTCGCCTACGAGCAGTACGTC. Amino acid sequence: CATSRYTGSVAYEQYV. The V call is TRBV15, the J call TRBJ2-7; TRBD1 might be the D (6 bases). The V gene lost 3 bases and the J gene lost 2 bases, with 17 bases spanning the gap. Germline assignment: CDR1 LNHNV and CDR2 YYDKDF (reference sequence). The length of the CDR3 is 16 residues.

This rearrangement joins TRBV6-4 to TRBJ2-1; 10 nucleotides align to TRBD2. The CDR3 is 16 residues long. The trim removed 5 bases at V and 3 bases at J, leaving 7 bases unmatched. Per the germline V gene, CDR1 is MRHNA and CDR2 is SNTAGT. The CDR3 region is CASSKYSGGLYNEQFF. Here the CDR3 DNA reads TGTGCCAGCAGTAAATATAGCGGGGGGCTCTACAATGAGCAGTTCTTC.

About this clonotype: Its ends do not fully match the called genes, so a read error is possible. The chain links TRBV6-5 to TRBJ2-1, with D maybe TRBD2 (6 bases). This CDR3 has 15 residues. Per germline, CDR1 MNHEY and CDR2 SVGAGI. The DNA for the CDR3 is TGTGCCAGCAGTTACTCGGGTAGCGGATACACTGAGCAGTTCTTC. This sequence encodes CASSYSGSGYTEQFF.

The sample holds many counts of this clonotype. The genes are TRBV7-2 and TRBJ1-2, with no clear D. This CDR3 comprises 13 residues. Germline loops: CDR1 SGHTA, CDR2 FQGNSA. V was shortened by 2 bases and J by 8 bases, with 12 bases between the two germline ends. CDR3 bases: TGTGCCAGCAGCTTATTTGAGGGCGGAGGCTACACCTTC. It translates to CASSLFEGGGYTF.

This clonotype occurred a few times. V and J are TRBV6-2 or TRBV6-3 and TRBJ2-3; TRBD2 matches 7 bases. The CDR3 spans 14 residues. Germline V gene data show CDR1 as MNHEY and CDR2 as SVGEGT. Trimming cost V 6 bases and J 6 bases; bases outside gene matches: 9. In DNA, the CDR3 is TGTGCCAGCAGCCAGCGGGGTGACGTTGATACGCAGTATTTT. Its protein product is CASSQRGDVDTQYF.

CDR3 coding DNA: TGTGAAGGGCGCCCCGCCGACTACGAGCAGTACGTC. It is translated as CEGRPADYEQYV. The rearrangement links TRBV9 to TRBJ2-7; D gene uncertain. The germline CDR1 and CDR2 sequences are SGDLS and YYNGEE. This CDR3 spans 12 amino acids.

The V and J genes are TRBV14 and TRBJ2-7; TRBD2 is a possible D gene (7 bases). V was shortened by 4 bases and J by 5 bases, with 12 bases between the two germline ends. CDR3 length: 13 residues. CDR1 is SGHDN and CDR2 is FVKESK in the germline V gene. The CDR3 bases are TGTGCCAGCAGCCCCCTGGGGGGGCACGAGCAGTACTTC. Its translation is CASSPLGGHEQYF.

The rearrangement uses TRBV12-3 or TRBV12-4 and TRBJ1-1; D uncertain. Between the trimmed V and J ends, which lost 2 bases and 11 bases, there was a span of 9 bases. This CDR3 has 11 amino acids. CDR3: CASSLRARAFF. CDR3 coding DNA: TGTGCCAGCAGTTTACGGGCCCGGGCTTTCTTT.

Ten or more counts support this clonotype. The chain is built from TRBV4-3 and TRBJ2-7, with D hard to call. CDR1 LGHNA and CDR2 YSLEER come from the germline V gene. The CDR3 is made up of 14 amino acids. The V end lost 0 bases, the J end lost 3 bases, and 9 bases lay between the germline ends. The CDR3: CASSQDGVYYEQYV. Here the CDR3 DNA reads TGCGCCAGCAGCCAAGATGGTGTATACTACGAGCAGTACGTC.

This clonotype was recorded many times. The chain joins TRBV5-1 to TRBJ2-5; 13 nucleotides agree with TRBD2. Germline V gene lookup returns CDR1 SGHRS and CDR2 YFSETQ. This CDR3 has 16 amino acids. J was trimmed by 1 base and V by 4 bases; bases with no gene match: 4. The CDR3 reads CASSPGTSGAQETQYF. Written as DNA, the CDR3 is TGCGCCAGCAGCCCCGGGACTAGCGGGGCCCAAGAGACCCAGTACTTC.

This clonotype showed up many times. The V call is TRBV2, the J call TRBJ1-5; D uncertain. Trimming left V 1 base short and J 0 bases short, with 10 bases between. CDR1 and CDR2 (germline): SNHLY, FYNNEI. The CDR3 loop spans 16 amino acids. The DNA for the CDR3 is TGTGCCAGCAGTGAAGGGCAAGGTCCTAGCAATCAGCCCCAGCATTTT. This sequence encodes CASSEGQGPSNQPQHF.

This clonotype was counted a few times. The chain uses TRBV4-1 and TRBJ2-3; D might be TRBD1 (5 bases). V shed 2 bases and J shed 4 bases, with 10 bases lying between them. The V gene's germline CDR1 is MGHRA and CDR2 YSYEKL. The CDR3 is 14 residues long. The chain's CDR3 is CASSQIGVADTQYF. For the CDR3, the DNA is TGCGCCAGCAGCCAAATAGGGGTGGCAGATACGCAGTATTTT.

The chain employs TRBV19 and TRBJ2-5; a possible D gene is TRBD2 (5 bases). This CDR3 comprises 13 residues. Between the trimmed V and J ends, which lost 7 bases and 5 bases, there was a span of 14 bases. The germline V gene has CDR1 LNHDA and CDR2 SQIVND (reference sequence). CDR3 region: CASTSTGSETQYF. CDR3 nucleotides: TGTGCCAGTACCTCGACGGGGAGTGAGACCCAGTACTTC.

There are a few counts of this clonotype. This rearrangement joins TRBV5-1 to TRBJ1-5, with 7 bases that match TRBD1. Germline V CDR1 and CDR2: SGHRS, YFSETQ. The CDR3 covers 15 residues. V was clipped by 0 bases and J by 7 bases; unmatched bases: 7. The CDR3 DNA is TGCGCCAGCAGCTTGGAGGGGGCGCGGAGCCAGCCCCAGCATTTT. This encodes CASSLEGARSQPQHF.

This clonotype was counted a few times. The CDR3 DNA sequence: TGTGCCAGCAGGAGCGGGGAAAACTACAATGAGCAGTTCTTC. It encodes CASRSGENYNEQFF. The chain combines TRBV7-2 with TRBJ2-1; TRBD2 aligns across 7 bases. Per the germline V gene, CDR1 is SGHTA and CDR2 is FQGNSA. V dropped 6 bases and J dropped 3; count of bases not matched to a gene: 5. The CDR3 consists of 14 residues.

The V call is TRBV5-6, the J call TRBJ2-7; D tentatively fits TRBD1 or TRBD2 (6 bases each). The germline CDR1 and CDR2 sequences are SGHDT and YYEEEE. Between the trimmed V and J ends, which lost 2 bases and 0 bases, there was a span of 21 bases. This CDR3 contains 18 residues. The chain's CDR3 is CASSFFPGLWGASYEQYV. CDR3 nucleotides: TGTGCCAGCAGCTTTTTTCCCGGCCTTTGGGGGGCCTCCTACGAGCAGTACGTC.

This clonotype has a count of ten or more. V usage is TRBV5-1 and J usage is TRBJ1-4, with no clear D. Trimming took 0 bases from V and 7 from J, leaving 13 bases between them. The germline CDR1 and CDR2 sequences are SGHRS and YFSETQ. This CDR3 region has 15 residues. In nucleotides, the CDR3 is TGCGCCAGCAGCTTGGATCGGGGTTGGGGTGAAAAACTGTTTTTT. This sequence encodes CASSLDRGWGEKLFF.

This clonotype appeared many times. The chain carries TRBV28 and TRBJ1-5; D remains unclear. Trimming stripped 1 base from V and 4 bases from J, with 5 bases between. The CDR3 consists of 13 residues. CDR1 and CDR2 from the germline V gene are MDHEN and SYDVKM. CDR3 nucleotide sequence: TGTGCCAGCAGTTTATTATGGAATCAGCCCCAGCATTTT. It encodes CASSLLWNQPQHF.

This clonotype was observed at least ten times. This chain joins TRBV11-2 and TRBJ2-7; no clear D. This CDR3 spans 13 amino acids. The germline V gene has CDR1 SGHAT and CDR2 FQNNGV. Deletions cut 2 bases from V and 0 bases from J, with 5 bases between. The CDR3 sequence is CASSLSASYEQYV. The CDR3 coding sequence is TGTGCCAGCAGCTTATCGGCCTCCTACGAGCAGTACGTC.

In its sample, this clonotype was seen a few times. The V and J genes are TRBV28 and TRBJ1-5; D gene uncertain. This CDR3 has 14 amino acids. Germline values: CDR1 MDHEN, CDR2 SYDVKM. V lost 6 bases, J lost 2 bases, and 11 bases lay in between. The CDR3 reads CASRRPEGNQPQHF. CDR3 nucleotide sequence: TGTGCCAGCAGGCGACCAGAGGGCAATCAGCCCCAGCATTTT.